These T cell receptor beta chains were read from a single sample in a study of shared clonotypes between healthy human individuals. Data came from immunoSEQ multiplex PCR; TCRdb stores just in-frame clones and leaves some out. The repertoire holds approximately 2,300,000 clones, with 85% to 95% as singletons. What was sequenced was naive CD4+ T cells from PBMCs. The receptors come from a man in his late teens or twenties in good health. Some clones in this sample may be carry-over from other donors' samples. Both conserved end residues are part of each CDR3. A clone size is listed for some rows: how often the clone was seen (once, few, many), or a class if it is expanded.

J	V	size	CDR3
TRBJ1-5	TRBV7-2	-	CASSLRTRDQPQHF
TRBJ1-5	TRBV7-9	-	CASSFREQPQHF
TRBJ1-2	TRBV7-9	-	CASSFPHRPPFNYGYTF
TRBJ2-7	TRBV5-1	-	CASSWGTDSYEQYF
TRBJ1-2	TRBV28	-	CASSLDDGTYGYTF
TRBJ2-7	TRBV28	-	CASSLAPKGLAGLYEQYF
TRBJ2-7	TRBV7-8	-	CASTLSGRASEQYF
TRBJ1-2	TRBV2	-	CASRSQGVSYGYTF
TRBJ2-7	TRBV6-6	-	CASRETSGSVHEQYF
TRBJ2-7	TRBV27	-	CASGGTWEHEQYF
TRBJ1-1	TRBV5-4	-	CASSLEGQFTGTEAFF
TRBJ1-1	TRBV7-8	-	CASSVTREGGTEAFF
TRBJ1-2	TRBV2	few	CASKKEKLDLHGYTF
TRBJ2-7	TRBV18	-	CASSPGSQNYEQYF
TRBJ1-2	TRBV27	-	CASSSPGQGDHYGYTF
TRBJ1-5	TRBV29-1	-	CSVADHRGRNQPQHF
TRBJ2-7	TRBV28	-	CASSTQDRVDYEQYF
TRBJ1-1	TRBV20-1	-	CSARGARAFF
TRBJ1-5	TRBV6-1	-	CATQDNSNQPQHF
TRBJ1-2	TRBV27	-	CASSFFRGLGGANYGYTF
TRBJ2-7	TRBV27	-	CASSLYKSSYEQYF
TRBJ1-2	TRBV25-1	-	CASSDSGQLYGYTF
TRBJ1-2	TRBV6-1	-	CASTEGAGRGYTF
TRBJ2-1	TRBV5-4	-	CASSNPGLAGNEQFF
TRBJ2-1	TRBV18	-	CASSPGASGRHEQFF
TRBJ2-1	TRBV9	-	CASSARDYMHEQFF
TRBJ1-5	TRBV28	-	CASSSPGGWTQPQHF
TRBJ2-1	TRBV5-1	-	CASSPGLAVSYNEQFF
TRBJ2-1	TRBV29-1	-	CSVVRLAGVSYNEQFF
TRBJ1-4	TRBV6-1	-	CASSDRGTNEKLFF
TRBJ2-2	TRBV4-2	-	CASSQELAGGTGELFF
TRBJ2-5	TRBV2	-	CASSGVETQYF
TRBJ2-3	TRBV7-9	-	CASSLGGSSDTQYF
TRBJ1-3	TRBV7-8	-	CASSPRDRHSGNTIYF
TRBJ1-2	TRBV27	-	CASSGGGYGYTF